Reported below is one T cell receptor beta chain. As yet, its antigen is unknown. Healthy Caucasians, and only they, were the donors. This CDR3 has 16 residues. The V gene end was trimmed by 0 bases and the J gene end by 2 bases; junction bases not matched to a gene: 8. Per the germline V gene, CDR1 is SGHDT and CDR2 is YYEEEE. MiXCR was run by TCRdb on the 5' RACE reads, yielding one entry per CDR3 protein. In the table there are under 800,000 distinct CDR3 sequences, over 20% of which are singletons. The source of the sample is a study of identical twins. General study findings and limits: Zero-insertion findings could be partly confounded by invariant cells (MAIT and iNKT cells).

This sample was shared with a second study, whose subject was T cells expressing NK-cell markers. That report notes: Eight donors were sequenced, seven testing HCMV-seropositive and one testing seronegative. A few of the donors also had these clonotypes leading their CD3+CD56-NKG2C+ fraction.

The source of this sequence is a woman younger than 35 in good health. The sequencing sample was made of PBMCs. V and J are TRBV5-6 and TRBJ2-7, with 7 bases fitting TRBD1. CDR3 loop: CASSLGHRDSPYEQYF. In DNA form, the CDR3 reads TGTGCCAGCAGCTTGGGGCATCGGGACAGCCCCTACGAGCAGTACTTC.